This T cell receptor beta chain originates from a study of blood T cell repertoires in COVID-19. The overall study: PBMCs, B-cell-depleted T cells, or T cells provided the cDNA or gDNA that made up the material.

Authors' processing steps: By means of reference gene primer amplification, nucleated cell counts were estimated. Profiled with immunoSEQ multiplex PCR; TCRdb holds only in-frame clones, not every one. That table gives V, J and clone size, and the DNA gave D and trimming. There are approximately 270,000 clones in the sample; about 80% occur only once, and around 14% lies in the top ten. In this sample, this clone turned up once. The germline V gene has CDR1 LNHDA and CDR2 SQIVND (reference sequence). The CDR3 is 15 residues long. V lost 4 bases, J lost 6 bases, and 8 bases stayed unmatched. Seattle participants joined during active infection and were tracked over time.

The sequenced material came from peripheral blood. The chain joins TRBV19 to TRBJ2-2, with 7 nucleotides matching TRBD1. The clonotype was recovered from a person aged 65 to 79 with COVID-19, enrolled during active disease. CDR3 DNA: TGTGCCAGTAGTACACTAGACAGGGCCCCCGGGGAGCTGTTTTTT. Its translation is CASSTLDRAPGELFF.